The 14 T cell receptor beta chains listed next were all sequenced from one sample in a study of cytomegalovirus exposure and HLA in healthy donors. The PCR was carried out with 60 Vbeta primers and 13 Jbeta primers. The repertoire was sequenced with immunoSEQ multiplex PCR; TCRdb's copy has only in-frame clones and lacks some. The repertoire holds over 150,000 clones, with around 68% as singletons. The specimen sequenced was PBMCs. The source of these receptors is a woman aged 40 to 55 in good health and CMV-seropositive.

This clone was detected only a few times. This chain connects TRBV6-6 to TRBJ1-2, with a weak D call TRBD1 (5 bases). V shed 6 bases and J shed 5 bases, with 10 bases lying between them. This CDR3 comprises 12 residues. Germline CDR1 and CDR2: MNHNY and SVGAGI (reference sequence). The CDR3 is CASRSGGYGYTF. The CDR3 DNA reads TGTGCCAGCAGGAGCGGGGGGTATGGCTACACCTTC.

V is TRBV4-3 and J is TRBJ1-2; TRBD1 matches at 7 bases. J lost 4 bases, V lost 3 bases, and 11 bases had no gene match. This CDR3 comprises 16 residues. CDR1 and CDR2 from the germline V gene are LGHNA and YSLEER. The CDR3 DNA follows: TGCGCCAGCAGCCATTTGACAGGGCCAGGGGGCTATGGCTACACCTTC. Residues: CASSHLTGPGGYGYTF.

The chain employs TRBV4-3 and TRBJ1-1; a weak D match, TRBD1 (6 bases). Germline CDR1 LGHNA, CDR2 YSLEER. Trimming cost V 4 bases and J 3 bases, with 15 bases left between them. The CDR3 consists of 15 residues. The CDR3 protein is CASSRNRVADTEAFF. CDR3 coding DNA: TGCGCCAGCAGCCGCAACAGGGTTGCGGACACTGAAGCTTTCTTT.

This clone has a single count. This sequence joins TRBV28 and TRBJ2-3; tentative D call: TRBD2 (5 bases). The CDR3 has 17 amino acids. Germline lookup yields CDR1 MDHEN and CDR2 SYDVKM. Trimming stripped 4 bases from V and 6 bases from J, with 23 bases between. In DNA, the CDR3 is TGTGCCAGCAGTTCAAGCCCCGTAGCGTGGGCAACTGATACGCAGTATTTT. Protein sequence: CASSSSPVAWATDTQYF.

CDR3 region: CASSPQAGNTEAFF. As DNA, the CDR3 is TGTGCCAGCTCCCCCCAGGCAGGGAACACTGAAGCTTTCTTT. The chain recombines TRBV18 with TRBJ1-1; D gene uncertain. V lost 6 bases and J 1 base, leaving 12 bases between the germline ends. The CDR3 sequence is 14 residues long. Germline lookup yields CDR1 KGHSH and CDR2 LQKENI.

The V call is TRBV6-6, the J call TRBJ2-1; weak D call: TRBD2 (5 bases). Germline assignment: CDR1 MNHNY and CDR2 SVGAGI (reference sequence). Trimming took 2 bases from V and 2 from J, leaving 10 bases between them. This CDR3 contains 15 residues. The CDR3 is CASSYANGAYNEQFF. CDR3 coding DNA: TGTGCCAGCAGTTACGCGAACGGGGCCTACAATGAGCAGTTCTTC.

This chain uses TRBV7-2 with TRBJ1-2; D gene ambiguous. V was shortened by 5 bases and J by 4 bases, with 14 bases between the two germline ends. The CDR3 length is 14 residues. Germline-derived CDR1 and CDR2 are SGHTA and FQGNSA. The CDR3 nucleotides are TGTGCCAGCAGCCCCCGAGGGTTTTCCTATGGCTACACCTTC. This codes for CASSPRGFSYGYTF.

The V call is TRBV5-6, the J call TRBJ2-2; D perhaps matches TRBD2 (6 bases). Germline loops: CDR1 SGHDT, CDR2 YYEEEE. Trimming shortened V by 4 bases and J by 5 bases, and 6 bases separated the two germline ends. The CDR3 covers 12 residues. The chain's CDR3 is CASSRGTGELFF. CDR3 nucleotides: TGTGCCAGCAGCCGGGGGACCGGGGAGCTGTTTTTT.

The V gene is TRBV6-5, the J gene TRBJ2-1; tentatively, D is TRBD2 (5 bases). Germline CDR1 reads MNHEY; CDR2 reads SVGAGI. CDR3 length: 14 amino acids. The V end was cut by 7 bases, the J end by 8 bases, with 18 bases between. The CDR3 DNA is TGTGCCAGCAACTCAGGACTTTTAGGCGATGAGCAGTTCTTC. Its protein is CASNSGLLGDEQFF.

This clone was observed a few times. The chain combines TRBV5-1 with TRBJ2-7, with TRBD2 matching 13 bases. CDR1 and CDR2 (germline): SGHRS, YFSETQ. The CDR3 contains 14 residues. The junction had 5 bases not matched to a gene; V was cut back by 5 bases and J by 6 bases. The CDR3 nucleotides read TGCGCCAGCAGTACCGGGACTAGCGGGGTCGAGCAGTACTTC. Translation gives CASSTGTSGVEQYF.

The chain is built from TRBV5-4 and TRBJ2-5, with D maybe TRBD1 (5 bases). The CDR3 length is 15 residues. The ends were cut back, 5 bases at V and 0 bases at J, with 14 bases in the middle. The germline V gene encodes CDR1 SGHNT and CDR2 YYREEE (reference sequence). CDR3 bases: TGTGCCAGCAGAGGGGCAGGAGCGTACCAAGAGACCCAGTACTTC. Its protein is CASRGAGAYQETQYF.

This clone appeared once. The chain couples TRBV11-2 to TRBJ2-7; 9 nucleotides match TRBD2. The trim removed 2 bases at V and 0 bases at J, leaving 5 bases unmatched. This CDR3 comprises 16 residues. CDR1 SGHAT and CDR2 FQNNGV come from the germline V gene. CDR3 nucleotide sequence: TGTGCCAGCAGCTTACTCCTGACTAGCGGCTCCTACGAGCAGTACTTC. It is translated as CASSLLLTSGSYEQYF.

The CDR3 loop is CAINSEGTQVTEAFF. Here the CDR3 DNA reads TGTGCCATCAACTCGGAAGGCACCCAGGTCACTGAAGCTTTCTTT. V usage is TRBV10-3 and J usage is TRBJ1-1; D gene unclear. The V end was cut by 7 bases, the J end by 4 bases, with 19 bases between. Germline lookup yields CDR1 ENHRY and CDR2 SYGVKD. The CDR3 is made up of 15 amino acids.

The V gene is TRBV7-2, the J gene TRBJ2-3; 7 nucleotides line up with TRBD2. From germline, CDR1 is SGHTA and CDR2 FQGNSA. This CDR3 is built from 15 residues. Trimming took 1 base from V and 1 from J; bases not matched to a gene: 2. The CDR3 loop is CASSLELAGTDTQYF. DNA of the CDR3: TGTGCCAGCAGCTTAGAGCTAGCGGGCACAGATACGCAGTATTTT.